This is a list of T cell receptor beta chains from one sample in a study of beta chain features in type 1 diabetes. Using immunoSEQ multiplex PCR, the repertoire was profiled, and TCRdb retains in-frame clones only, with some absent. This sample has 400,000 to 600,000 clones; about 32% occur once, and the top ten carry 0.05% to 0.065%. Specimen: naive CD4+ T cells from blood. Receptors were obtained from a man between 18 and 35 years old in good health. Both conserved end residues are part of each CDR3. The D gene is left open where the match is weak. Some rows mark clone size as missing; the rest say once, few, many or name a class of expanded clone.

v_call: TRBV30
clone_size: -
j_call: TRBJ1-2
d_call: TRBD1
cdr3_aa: CASYAIEGGPNYGYTF
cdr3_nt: TGTGCCTCATACGCCATCGAAGGGGGCCCCAACTATGGCTACACCTTC

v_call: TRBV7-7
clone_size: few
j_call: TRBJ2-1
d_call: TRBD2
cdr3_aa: CASSPAGGPYNEQFF
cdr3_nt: TGTGCCAGCAGCCCCGCGGGAGGCCCCTACAATGAGCAGTTCTTC

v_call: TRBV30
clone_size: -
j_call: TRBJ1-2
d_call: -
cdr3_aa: CAWSVGGGYTF
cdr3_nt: TGTGCCTGGAGTGTGGGTGGCGGCTACACCTTC

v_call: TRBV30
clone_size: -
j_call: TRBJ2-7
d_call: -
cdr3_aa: CAWGQGSYEQYF
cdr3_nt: TGTGCCTGGGGGCAGGGCTCCTACGAGCAGTACTTC

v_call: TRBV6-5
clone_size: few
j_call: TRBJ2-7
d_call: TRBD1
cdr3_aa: CASSYSRQGWYEQYF
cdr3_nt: TGTGCCAGCAGTTACTCGAGACAGGGGTGGTACGAGCAGTACTTC

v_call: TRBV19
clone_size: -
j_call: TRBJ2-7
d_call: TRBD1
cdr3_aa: CASSTRDSAYEQYF
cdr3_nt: TGTGCCAGTAGTACCAGGGACAGCGCCTACGAGCAGTACTTC

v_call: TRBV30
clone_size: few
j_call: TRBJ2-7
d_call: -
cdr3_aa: CAWLAPSSYEQYF
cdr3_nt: TGTGCCTGGCTAGCGCCTAGCTCCTACGAGCAGTACTTC

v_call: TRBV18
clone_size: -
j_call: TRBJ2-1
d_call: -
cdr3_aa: CASSPRYNEQFF
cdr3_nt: TGTGCCAGCTCACCAAGATACAATGAGCAGTTCTTC

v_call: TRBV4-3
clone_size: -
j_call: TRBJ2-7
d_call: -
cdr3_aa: CASSQGGGSTYEQYF
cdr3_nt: TGCGCCAGCAGCCAAGGAGGAGGCAGTACCTACGAGCAGTACTTC

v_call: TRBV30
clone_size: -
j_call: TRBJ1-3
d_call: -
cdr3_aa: CAWSVDSGNTIYF
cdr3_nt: TGTGCCTGGAGTGTTGACTCTGGAAACACCATATATTTT

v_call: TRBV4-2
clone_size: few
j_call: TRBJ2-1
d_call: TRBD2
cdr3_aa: CASRASGGNEQFF
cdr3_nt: TGTGCCAGCAGGGCTAGCGGGGGAAATGAGCAGTTCTTC

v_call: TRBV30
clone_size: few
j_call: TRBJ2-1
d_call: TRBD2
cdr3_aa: CAWGILASPYNEQFF
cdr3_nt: TGTGCCTGGGGCATACTAGCGTCTCCCTACAATGAGCAGTTCTTC

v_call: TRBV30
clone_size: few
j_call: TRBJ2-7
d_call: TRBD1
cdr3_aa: CAWRYDRATEQYF
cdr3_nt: TGTGCCTGGAGATACGACAGGGCAACCGAGCAGTACTTC

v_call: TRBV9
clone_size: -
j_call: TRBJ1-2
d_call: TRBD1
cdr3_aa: CASSTRQGEGYTF
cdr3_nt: TGTGCCAGCAGCACCCGACAGGGGGAAGGCTACACCTTC

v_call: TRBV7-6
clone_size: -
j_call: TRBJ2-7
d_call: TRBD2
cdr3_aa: CARGFSIGTSSYEQYF
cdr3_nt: TGTGCCAGGGGATTTAGTATTGGGACTAGCTCCTACGAGCAGTACTTC

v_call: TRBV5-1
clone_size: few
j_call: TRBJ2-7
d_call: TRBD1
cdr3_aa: CASSSGQPYEQYF
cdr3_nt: TGCGCCAGCAGCTCGGGACAGCCCTACGAGCAGTACTTC

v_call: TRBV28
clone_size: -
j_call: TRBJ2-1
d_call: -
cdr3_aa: CASSSQNTLRKQFF
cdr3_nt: TGTGCCAGCAGTTCTCAAAATACTCTCAGGAAGCAGTTCTTC

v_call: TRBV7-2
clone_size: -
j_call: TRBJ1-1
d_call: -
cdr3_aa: CASSSRTGMNTEAFF
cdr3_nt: TGTGCCAGCAGCTCTCGGACGGGGATGAACACTGAAGCTTTCTTT

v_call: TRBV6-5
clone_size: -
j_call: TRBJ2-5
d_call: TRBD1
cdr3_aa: CASSYTGTGGRVTQYF
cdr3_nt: TGTGCCAGCAGTTACACCGGGACAGGGGGAAGAGTGACCCAGTACTTC

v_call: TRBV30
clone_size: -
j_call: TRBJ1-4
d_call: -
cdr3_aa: CAWSAREKLFF
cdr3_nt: TGTGCCTGGAGTGCTCGGGAAAAACTGTTTTTT

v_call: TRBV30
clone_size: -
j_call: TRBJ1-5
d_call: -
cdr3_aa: CAWSAEGQQPQHF
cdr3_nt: TGTGCCTGGAGTGCGGAGGGACAACAGCCCCAGCATTTT

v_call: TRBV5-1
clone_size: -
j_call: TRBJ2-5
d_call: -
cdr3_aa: CASSLAEGHQETQYF
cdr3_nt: TGCGCCAGCAGCTTGGCCGAAGGGCACCAAGAGACCCAGTACTTC

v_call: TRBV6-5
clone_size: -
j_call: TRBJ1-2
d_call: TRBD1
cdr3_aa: CASSLDRVGGYTF
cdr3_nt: TGTGCCAGCAGTCTCGACAGGGTAGGCGGCTACACCTTC

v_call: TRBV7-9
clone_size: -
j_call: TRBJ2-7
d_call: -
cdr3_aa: CASSLEAGKVYEQYF
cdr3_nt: TGTGCCAGCAGCTTAGAGGCGGGGAAGGTCTACGAGCAGTACTTC

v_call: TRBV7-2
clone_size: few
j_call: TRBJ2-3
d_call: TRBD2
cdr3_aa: CASSLGSSGFRSDTQYF
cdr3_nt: TGTGCCAGCAGCTTAGGGTCTAGCGGATTTCGTTCAGATACGCAGTATTTT

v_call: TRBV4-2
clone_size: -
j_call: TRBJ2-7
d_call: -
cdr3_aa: CASSREPGASYEQYF
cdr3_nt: TGTGCCAGCAGCCGAGAACCGGGAGCCTCCTACGAGCAGTACTTC

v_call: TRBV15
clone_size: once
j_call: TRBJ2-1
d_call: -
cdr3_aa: CATSREYAASANEQFF
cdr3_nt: TGTGCCACCAGCAGAGAGTACGCCGCTAGCGCAAATGAGCAGTTCTTC

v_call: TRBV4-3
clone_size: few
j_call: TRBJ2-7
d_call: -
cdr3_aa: CASSQDWASYEQYF
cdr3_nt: TGCGCCAGCAGCCAAGATTGGGCCTCCTACGAGCAGTACTTC

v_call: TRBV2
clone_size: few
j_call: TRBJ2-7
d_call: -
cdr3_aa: CASGLDRTYEQYF
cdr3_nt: TGTGCCAGCGGCCTCGACAGGACCTACGAGCAGTACTTC

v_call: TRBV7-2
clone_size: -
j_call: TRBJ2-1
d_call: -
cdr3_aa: CASSLGGRGPYNEQFF
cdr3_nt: TGTGCCAGCAGCTTAGGAGGCAGAGGACCCTACAATGAGCAGTTCTTC

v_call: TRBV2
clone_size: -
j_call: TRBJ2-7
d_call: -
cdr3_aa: CASRVFYEQYF
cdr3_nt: TGTGCCAGCAGGGTATTCTACGAGCAGTACTTC

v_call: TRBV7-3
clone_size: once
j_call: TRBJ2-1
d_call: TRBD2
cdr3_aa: CASSLGLAGDNEQFF
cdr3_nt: TGTGCCAGCAGCCTCGGACTAGCGGGAGATAATGAGCAGTTCTTC

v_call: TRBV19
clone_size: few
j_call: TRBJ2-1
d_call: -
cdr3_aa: CASSLQLNEQFF
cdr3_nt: TGTGCCAGTAGTCTCCAACTCAATGAGCAGTTCTTC

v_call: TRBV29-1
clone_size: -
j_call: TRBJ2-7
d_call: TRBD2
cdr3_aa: CSVIRGRAFSYEQYF
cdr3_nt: TGCAGCGTTATCCGCGGGAGGGCCTTTTCCTACGAGCAGTACTTC

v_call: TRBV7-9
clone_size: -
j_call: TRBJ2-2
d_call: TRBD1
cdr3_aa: CASSPRTGSGSGELFF
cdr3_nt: TGTGCCAGCAGCCCTAGGACAGGGAGTGGATCCGGGGAGCTGTTTTTT

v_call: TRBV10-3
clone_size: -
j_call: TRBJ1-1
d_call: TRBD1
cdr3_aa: CAISGPSGTGRPEAFF
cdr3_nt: TGTGCCATCAGTGGGCCCTCCGGGACAGGGCGGCCTGAAGCTTTCTTT

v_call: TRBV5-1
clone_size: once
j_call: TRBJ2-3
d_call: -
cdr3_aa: CASSGGSTDTQYF
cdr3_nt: TGCGCCAGCAGCGGTGGTAGCACAGATACGCAGTATTTT

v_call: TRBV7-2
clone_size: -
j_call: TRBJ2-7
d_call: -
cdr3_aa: CASSGYRYSYEQYF
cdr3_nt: TGTGCCAGCAGCGGATACAGGTACTCCTACGAGCAGTACTTC

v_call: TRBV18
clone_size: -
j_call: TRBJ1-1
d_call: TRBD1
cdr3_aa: CASSPTGENTEAFF
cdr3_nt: TGTGCCAGCTCACCAACAGGGGAGAACACTGAAGCTTTCTTT

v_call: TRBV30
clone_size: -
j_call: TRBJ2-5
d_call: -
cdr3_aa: CAWSGGREKTQYF
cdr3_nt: TGTGCCTGGAGTGGGGGCAGAGAAAAGACCCAGTACTTC

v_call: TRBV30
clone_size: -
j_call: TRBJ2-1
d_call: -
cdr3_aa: CAWSVKTDNEQFF
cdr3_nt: TGTGCCTGGAGCGTTAAGACTGACAATGAGCAGTTCTTC